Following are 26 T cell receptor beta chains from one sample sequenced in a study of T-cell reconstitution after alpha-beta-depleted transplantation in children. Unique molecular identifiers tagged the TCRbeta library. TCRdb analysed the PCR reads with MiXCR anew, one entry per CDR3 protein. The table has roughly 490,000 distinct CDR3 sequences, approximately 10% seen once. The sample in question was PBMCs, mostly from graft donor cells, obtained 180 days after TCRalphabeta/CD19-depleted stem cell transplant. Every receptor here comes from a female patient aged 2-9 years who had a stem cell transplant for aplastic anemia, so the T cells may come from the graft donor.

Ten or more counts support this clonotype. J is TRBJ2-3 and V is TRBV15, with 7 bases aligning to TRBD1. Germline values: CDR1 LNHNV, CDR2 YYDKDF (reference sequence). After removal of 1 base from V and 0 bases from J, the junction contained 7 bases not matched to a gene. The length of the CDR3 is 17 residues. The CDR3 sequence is CATSRAQGVGSTDTQYF. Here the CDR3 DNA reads TGTGCCACCAGCAGAGCCCAGGGGGTCGGTAGCACAGATACGCAGTATTTT. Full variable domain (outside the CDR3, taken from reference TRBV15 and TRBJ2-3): DAMVIQNPRYQVTQFGKPVTLSCSQTLNHNVMYWYQQKSSQAPKLLFHYYDKDFNNEADTPDNFQSRRPNTSFCFLDIRSPGLGDTAMYLCATSRAQGVGSTDTQYFGPGTRLTVL.

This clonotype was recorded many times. The chain's CDR3 is CSANRDRGRKNIQYF. CDR3 sequence (DNA): TGCAGTGCTAATCGAGACAGGGGCCGCAAAAACATTCAGTACTTC. V gene TRBV20-1 combines with J gene TRBJ2-4; TRBD1 matches at 8 bases. The CDR3 runs to 15 residues. Per the germline V gene, CDR1 is DFQATT and CDR2 is SNEGSKA (reference sequence). J was trimmed by 3 bases and V by 4 bases; bases with no gene match: 8.

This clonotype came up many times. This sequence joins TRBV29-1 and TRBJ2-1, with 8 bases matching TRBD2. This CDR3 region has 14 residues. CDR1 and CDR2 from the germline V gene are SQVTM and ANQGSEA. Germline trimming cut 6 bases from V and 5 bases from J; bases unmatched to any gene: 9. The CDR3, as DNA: TGCAGCGTGACCGACAGCGGGAGCAACAATGAGCAGTTCTTC. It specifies CSVTDSGSNNEQFF.

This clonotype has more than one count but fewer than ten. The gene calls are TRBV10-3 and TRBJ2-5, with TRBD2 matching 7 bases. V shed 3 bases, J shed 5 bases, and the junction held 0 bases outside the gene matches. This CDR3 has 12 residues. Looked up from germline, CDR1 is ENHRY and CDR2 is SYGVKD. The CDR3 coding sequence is TGTGCCATCAGTGAAGCGGGGGAGACCCAGTACTTC. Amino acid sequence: CAISEAGETQYF.

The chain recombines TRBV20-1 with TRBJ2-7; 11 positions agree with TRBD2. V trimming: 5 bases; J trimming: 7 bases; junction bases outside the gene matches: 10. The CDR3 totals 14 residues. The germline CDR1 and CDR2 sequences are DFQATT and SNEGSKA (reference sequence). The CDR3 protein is CSAVLLAGATEQYF. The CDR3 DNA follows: TGCAGTGCTGTGCTACTAGCGGGAGCGACTGAGCAGTACTTC.

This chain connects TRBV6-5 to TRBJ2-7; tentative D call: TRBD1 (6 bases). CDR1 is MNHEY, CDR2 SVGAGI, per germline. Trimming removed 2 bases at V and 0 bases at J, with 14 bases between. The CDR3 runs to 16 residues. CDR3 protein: CASSYRTGQSSYEQYF. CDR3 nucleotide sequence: TGTGCCAGCAGTTACCGAACAGGGCAGAGCTCCTACGAGCAGTACTTC.

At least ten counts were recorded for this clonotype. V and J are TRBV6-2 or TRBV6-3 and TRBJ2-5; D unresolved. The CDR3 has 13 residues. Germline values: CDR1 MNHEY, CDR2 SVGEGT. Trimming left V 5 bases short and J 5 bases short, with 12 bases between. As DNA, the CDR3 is TGTGCCAGCAGTCAAGGCCTGGAGGAGACCCAGTACTTC. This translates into CASSQGLEETQYF.

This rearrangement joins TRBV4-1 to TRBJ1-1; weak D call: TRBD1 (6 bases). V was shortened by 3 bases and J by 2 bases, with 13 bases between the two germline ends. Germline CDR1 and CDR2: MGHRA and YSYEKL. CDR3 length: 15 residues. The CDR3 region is CASSQAGQRNTEAFF. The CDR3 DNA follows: TGCGCCAGCAGCCAGGCGGGACAAAGAAACACTGAAGCTTTCTTT.

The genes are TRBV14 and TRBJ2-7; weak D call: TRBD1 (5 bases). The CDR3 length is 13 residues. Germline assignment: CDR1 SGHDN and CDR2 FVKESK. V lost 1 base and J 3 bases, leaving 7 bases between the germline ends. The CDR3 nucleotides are TGTGCCAGCAGCCAAGCGGACAACTACGAGCAGTACGTC. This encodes CASSQADNYEQYV.

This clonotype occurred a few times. The CDR3 spells CASRPEGLSTDTQYF. CDR3 sequence (DNA): TGTGCCAGCAGACCCGAGGGCCTGAGCACAGATACGCAGTATTTT. The genes are TRBV12-3 or TRBV12-4 and TRBJ2-3, with D tentatively TRBD2 (5 bases). The CDR3 is 15 residues long. V was clipped by 6 bases and J by 0 bases, with 13 bases between them.

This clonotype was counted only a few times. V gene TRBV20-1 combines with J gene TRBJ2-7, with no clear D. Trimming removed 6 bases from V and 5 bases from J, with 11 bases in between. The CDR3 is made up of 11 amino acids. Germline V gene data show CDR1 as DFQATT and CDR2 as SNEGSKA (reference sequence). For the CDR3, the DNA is TGCAGTGCGGGAATCAGTGACGAGCAGTACGTC. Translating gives CSAGISDEQYV.

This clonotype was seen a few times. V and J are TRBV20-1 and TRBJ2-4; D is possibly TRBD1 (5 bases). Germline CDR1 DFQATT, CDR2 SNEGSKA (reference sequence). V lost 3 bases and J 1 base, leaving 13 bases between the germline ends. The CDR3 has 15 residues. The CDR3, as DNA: TGCAGTGCTAGGTGGGGCCTTGGGGCCAAAAACATTCAGTACTTC. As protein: CSARWGLGAKNIQYF.

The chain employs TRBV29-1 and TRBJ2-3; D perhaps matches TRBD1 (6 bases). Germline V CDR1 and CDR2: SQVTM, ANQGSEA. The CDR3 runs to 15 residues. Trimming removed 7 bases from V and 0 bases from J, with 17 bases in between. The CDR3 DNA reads TGCAGCGCACGATCGGACAGAACTAGCACAGATACGCAGTATTTT. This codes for CSARSDRTSTDTQYF.

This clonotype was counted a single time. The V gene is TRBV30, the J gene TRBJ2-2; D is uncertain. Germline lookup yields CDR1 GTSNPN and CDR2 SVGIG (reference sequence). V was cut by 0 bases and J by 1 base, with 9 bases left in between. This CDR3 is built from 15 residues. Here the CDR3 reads CAWSVGNGNTGELFF. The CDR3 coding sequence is TGTGCCTGGAGTGTAGGGAACGGGAACACCGGGGAGCTGTTTTTT.

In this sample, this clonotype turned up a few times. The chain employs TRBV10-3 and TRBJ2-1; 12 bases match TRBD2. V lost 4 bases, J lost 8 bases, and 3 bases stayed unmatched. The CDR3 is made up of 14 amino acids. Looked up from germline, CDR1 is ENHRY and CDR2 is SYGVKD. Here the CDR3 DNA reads TGTGCCATCAGTGGACTAGCGGGAGTAGATGAGCAGTTCTTC. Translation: CAISGLAGVDEQFF.

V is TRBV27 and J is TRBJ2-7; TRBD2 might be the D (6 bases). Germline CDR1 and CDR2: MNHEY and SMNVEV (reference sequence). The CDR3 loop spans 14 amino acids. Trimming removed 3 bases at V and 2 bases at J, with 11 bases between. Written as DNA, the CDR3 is TGTGCCAGCAGTTTGGGCGGGGACCCCTACGAGCAGTACTTC. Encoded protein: CASSLGGDPYEQYF.

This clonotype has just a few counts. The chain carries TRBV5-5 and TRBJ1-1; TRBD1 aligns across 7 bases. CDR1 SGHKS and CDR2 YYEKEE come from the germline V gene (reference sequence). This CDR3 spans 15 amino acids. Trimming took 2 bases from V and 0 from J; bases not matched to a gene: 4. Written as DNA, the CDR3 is TGTGCCAGCAGCTTTGGACAGGACTTGAACACTGAAGCTTTCTTT. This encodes CASSFGQDLNTEAFF.

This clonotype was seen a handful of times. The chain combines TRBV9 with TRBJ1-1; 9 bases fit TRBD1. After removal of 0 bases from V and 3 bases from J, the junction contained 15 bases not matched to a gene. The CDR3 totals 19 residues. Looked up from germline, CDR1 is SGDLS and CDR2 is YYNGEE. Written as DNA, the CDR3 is TGTGCCAGCAGCGTAGAAGGGTCGGGACAGGGAGGTAGGTACACTGAAGCTTTCTTT. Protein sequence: CASSVEGSGQGGRYTEAFF.

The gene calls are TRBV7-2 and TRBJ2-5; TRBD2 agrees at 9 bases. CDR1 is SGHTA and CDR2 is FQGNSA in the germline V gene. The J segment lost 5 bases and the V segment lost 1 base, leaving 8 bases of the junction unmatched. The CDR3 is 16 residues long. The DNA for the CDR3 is TGTGCCAGCAGCTTAGGTGGCGGGAGGGCGGGTGAGACCCAGTACTTC. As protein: CASSLGGGRAGETQYF. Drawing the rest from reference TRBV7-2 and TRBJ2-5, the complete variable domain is GAGVSQSPSNKVTEKGKDVELRCDPISGHTALYWYRQSLGQGLEFLIYFQGNSAPDKSGLPSDRFSAERTGGSVSTLTIQRTQQEDSAVYLCASSLGGGRAGETQYFGPGTRLLVL.

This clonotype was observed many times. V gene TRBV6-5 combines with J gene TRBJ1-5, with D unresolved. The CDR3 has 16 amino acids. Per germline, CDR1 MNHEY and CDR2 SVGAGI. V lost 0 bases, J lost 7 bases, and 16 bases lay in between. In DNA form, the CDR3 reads TGTGCCAGCAGTTACTCGACCGGGAGCCGGGGACAGCCCCAGCATTTT. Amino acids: CASSYSTGSRGQPQHF.

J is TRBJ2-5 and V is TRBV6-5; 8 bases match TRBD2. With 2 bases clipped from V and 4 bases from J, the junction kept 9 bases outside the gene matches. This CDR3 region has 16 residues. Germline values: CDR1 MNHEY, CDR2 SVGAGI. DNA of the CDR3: TGTGCCAGCAGTTACGGCCCTCGCCTAGCGGGAGAGACCCAGTACTTC. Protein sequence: CASSYGPRLAGETQYF.

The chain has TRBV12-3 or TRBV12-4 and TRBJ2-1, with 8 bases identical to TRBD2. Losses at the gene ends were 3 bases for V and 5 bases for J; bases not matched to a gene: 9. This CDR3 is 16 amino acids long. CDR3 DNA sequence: TGTGCCAGCAGTTTCCCTAGCGGGTACACAAACAATGAGCAGTTCTTC. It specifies CASSFPSGYTNNEQFF.

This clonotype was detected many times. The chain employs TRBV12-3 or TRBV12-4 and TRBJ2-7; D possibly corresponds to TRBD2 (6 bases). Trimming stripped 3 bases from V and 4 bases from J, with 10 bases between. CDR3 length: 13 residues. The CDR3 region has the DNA TGTGCCAGCAGTTTCCAGGGAGGTTACGAGCAGTACTTC. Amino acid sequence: CASSFQGGYEQYF.

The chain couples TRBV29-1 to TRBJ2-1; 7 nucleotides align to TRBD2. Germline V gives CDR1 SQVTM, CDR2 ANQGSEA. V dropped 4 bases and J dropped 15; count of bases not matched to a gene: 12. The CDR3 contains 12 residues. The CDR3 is CSVGLAGPRGFF. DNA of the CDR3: TGCAGCGTTGGTTTAGCGGGCCCCCGGGGGTTCTTC.

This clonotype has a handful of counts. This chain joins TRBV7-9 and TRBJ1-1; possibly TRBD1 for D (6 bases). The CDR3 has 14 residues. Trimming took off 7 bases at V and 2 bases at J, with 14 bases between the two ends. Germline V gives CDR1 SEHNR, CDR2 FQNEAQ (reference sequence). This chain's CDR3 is CASMPRDTNTEAFF. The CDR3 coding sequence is TGTGCCAGCATGCCCCGGGACACTAACACTGAAGCTTTCTTT. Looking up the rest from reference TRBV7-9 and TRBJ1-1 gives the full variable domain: DTGVSQNPRHKITKRGQNVTFRCDPISEHNRLYWYRQTLGQGPEFLTYFQNEAQLEKSRLLSDRFSAERPKGSFSTLEIQRTEQGDSAMYLCASMPRDTNTEAFFGQGTRLTVV.

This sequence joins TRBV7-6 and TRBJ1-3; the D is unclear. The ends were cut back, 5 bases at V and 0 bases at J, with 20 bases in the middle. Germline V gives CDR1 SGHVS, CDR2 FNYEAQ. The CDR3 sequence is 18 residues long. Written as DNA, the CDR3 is TGTGCCAGCAGCCCCATCCCCAAGAAGGGAAGCTCTGGAAACACCATATATTTT. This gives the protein CASSPIPKKGSSGNTIYF.